This record concerns one T cell receptor (beta chain) sequence. This entry belongs to a study of technical replicates of blood from several donors. The method was immunoSEQ multiplex PCR; TCRdb's version includes in-frame clones alone and lacks a portion of them. Of about 88,000 clones listed, about 93% are singletons. The V end lost 0 bases, the J end lost 1 base, and 7 bases lay between the germline ends. This CDR3 contains 15 residues. Germline CDR1 is SGHRS and CDR2 is YFSETQ. The specimen sequenced was T cells isolated from PBMCs. The sequence derives from a human donor in good health. V gene TRBV5-1 combines with J gene TRBJ2-2; tentatively, D is TRBD1 (5 bases). The CDR3 DNA follows: TGCGCCAGCAGCTTGGATGGACAGAACACCGGGGAGCTGTTTTTT. Protein sequence: CASSLDGQNTGELFF.